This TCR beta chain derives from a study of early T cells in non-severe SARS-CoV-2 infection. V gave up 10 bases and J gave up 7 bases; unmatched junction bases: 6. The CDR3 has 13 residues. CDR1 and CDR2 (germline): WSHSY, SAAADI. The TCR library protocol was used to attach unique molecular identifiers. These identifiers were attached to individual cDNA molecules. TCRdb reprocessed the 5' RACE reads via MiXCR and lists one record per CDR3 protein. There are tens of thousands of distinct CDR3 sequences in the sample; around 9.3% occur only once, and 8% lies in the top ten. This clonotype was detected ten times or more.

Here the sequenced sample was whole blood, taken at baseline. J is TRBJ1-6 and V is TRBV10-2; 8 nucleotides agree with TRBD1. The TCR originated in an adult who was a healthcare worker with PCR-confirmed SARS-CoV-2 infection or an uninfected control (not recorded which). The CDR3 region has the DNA TGCGCCACCAAGGACAGGGTGAATTCACCCCTCCACTTT. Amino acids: CATKDRVNSPLHF.